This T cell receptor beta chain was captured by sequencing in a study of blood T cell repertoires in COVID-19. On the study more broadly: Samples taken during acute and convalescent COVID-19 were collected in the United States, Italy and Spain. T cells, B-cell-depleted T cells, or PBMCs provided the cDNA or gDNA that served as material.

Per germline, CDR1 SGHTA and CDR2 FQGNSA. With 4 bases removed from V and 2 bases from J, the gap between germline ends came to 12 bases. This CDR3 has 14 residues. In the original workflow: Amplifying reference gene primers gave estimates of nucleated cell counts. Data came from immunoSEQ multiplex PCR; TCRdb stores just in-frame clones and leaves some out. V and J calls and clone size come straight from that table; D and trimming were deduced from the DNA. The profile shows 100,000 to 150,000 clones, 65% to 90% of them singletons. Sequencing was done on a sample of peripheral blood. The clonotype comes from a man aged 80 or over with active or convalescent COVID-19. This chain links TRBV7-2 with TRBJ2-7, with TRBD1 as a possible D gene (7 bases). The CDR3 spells CASSWGDRPYEQYF. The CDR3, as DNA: TGTGCCAGCAGCTGGGGGGACAGACCCTACGAGCAGTACTTC.